This is a list of T cell receptor beta chains from one sample in a study of blood T cell repertoires in COVID-19. Profiling relied on immunoSEQ multiplex PCR, and the TCRdb table lists in-frame clones only, not all of them. This sample has roughly 300,000 clones, with roughly nine tenths found just once. The sample consisted of peripheral blood. These receptors were taken from a woman in her 30s with COVID-19, enrolled during active disease. Each CDR3 is given with its conserved first and last residue. The order of the fields is J gene, clone size, D gene, V gene, CDR3 protein, CDR3 DNA. A D gene is named only where the DNA matches it firmly. Clone size is not always given. Where it is, it says once, few, many or a class for expanded clones.

TRBJ1-1 | NA | TRBD1 | TRBV27 | CASSPRTGMNTEAFF | TGTGCCAGCAGTCCCAGGACAGGAATGAACACTGAAGCTTTCTTT
TRBJ1-1 | NA | NA | TRBV10-3 | CAISDRQGGNTEAFF | TGTGCCATCAGTGATCGGCAGGGTGGGAACACTGAAGCTTTCTTT
TRBJ2-1 | NA | NA | TRBV5-1 | CASSLAGAENEQFF | TGCGCCAGCAGCTTGGCGGGAGCCGAGAATGAGCAGTTCTTC
TRBJ2-1 | NA | NA | TRBV25-1 | CASSDSRPGASYNEQFF | TGTGCCAGCAGTGATTCGCGCCCTGGGGCCTCCTACAATGAGCAGTTCTTC
TRBJ1-2 | NA | NA | TRBV15 | CATSRGGYYGYTF | TGTGCCACCAGCAGGGGGGGGTACTATGGCTACACCTTC
TRBJ1-1 | NA | NA | TRBV6-5 | CASSYGRGNTEAFF | TGTGCCAGCAGTTACGGGAGGGGAAACACTGAAGCTTTCTTT
TRBJ1-2 | NA | TRBD1 | TRBV27 | CASSTGTGLYGYTF | TGTGCCAGCAGTACCGGGACAGGGCTCTATGGCTACACCTTC
TRBJ1-2 | NA | TRBD1 | TRBV14 | CASSHDRGQGYTF | TGTGCCAGCAGCCACGACAGGGGGCAGGGCTACACCTTC
TRBJ2-2 | NA | TRBD2 | TRBV30 | CAWTTGLAGATGELFF | TGTGCCTGGACCACGGGGCTAGCGGGAGCGACCGGGGAGCTGTTTTTT
TRBJ2-5 | NA | TRBD2 | TRBV19 | CASSIGGGVETQYF | TGTGCCAGTAGTATAGGGGGGGGAGTAGAGACCCAGTACTTC
TRBJ2-3 | NA | TRBD2 | TRBV30 | CAWSLSRERGTQYF | TGTGCCTGGAGTTTATCGCGGGAGCGGGGCACGCAGTATTTT
TRBJ1-6 | NA | NA | TRBV27 | CASSFRNSPLHF | TGTGCCAGCAGTTTCCGTAATTCACCCCTCCACTTT
TRBJ2-2 | NA | TRBD2 | TRBV2 | CASSFGTSNGELFF | TGTGCCAGCAGTTTTGGGACTAGCAACGGGGAGCTGTTTTTT
TRBJ1-2 | once | TRBD1 | TRBV6-5 | CASNRDRGLYGYTF | TGTGCCAGCAATAGGGACAGGGGGCTCTATGGCTACACCTTC
TRBJ1-4 | NA | NA | TRBV11-2 | CASSARRGATNEKLFF | TGTGCCAGCAGCGCCCGGAGGGGTGCAACTAATGAAAAACTGTTTTTT
TRBJ1-3 | NA | NA | TRBV7-6 | CASSLGRSSGNTIYF | TGTGCCAGCAGCCTAGGGAGAAGCTCTGGAAACACCATATATTTT
TRBJ1-1 | NA | NA | TRBV18 | CASATAVSNTEAFF | TGTGCCAGCGCTACAGCCGTCTCGAACACTGAAGCTTTCTTT
TRBJ1-2 | NA | NA | TRBV29-1 | CSVDILFYGYTF | TGCAGCGTTGATATCCTATTCTATGGCTACACCTTC
TRBJ1-4 | NA | NA | TRBV5-5 | CASSAVHRDVVEKLFF | TGTGCCAGCAGCGCGGTACACAGGGACGTGGTTGAAAAACTGTTTTTT
TRBJ1-2 | NA | TRBD1 | TRBV5-8 | CASSQPLTGAANGYTF | TGTGCCAGCAGTCAACCCCTAACAGGGGCGGCAAATGGCTACACCTTC
TRBJ1-1 | NA | NA | TRBV5-1 | CASSSFLTGSTEAFF | TGCGCCAGCAGCTCATTCCTTACAGGGAGCACTGAAGCTTTCTTT
TRBJ2-7 | NA | TRBD1 | TRBV6-5 | CASSSGQGPGEQYF | TGTGCCAGCAGCAGTGGACAGGGACCGGGCGAGCAGTACTTC
TRBJ2-3 | NA | NA | TRBV19 | CASRELSTDTQYF | TGTGCCAGTAGAGAACTGAGCACAGATACGCAGTATTTT
TRBJ2-7 | once | NA | TRBV6-1 | CASSDGGSAYEQYF | TGTGCCAGCAGTGATGGCGGGTCGGCCTACGAGCAGTACTTC
TRBJ1-1 | NA | TRBD1 | TRBV5-1 | CASSLAGKQGLNTEAFF | TGCGCCAGCAGCTTGGCGGGTAAACAGGGGTTGAACACTGAAGCTTTCTTT
TRBJ2-7 | once | TRBD1 | TRBV25-1 | CASSTGGSYEQYF | TGTGCCAGCAGTACAGGGGGCTCCTACGAGCAGTACTTC
TRBJ1-6 | NA | NA | TRBV5-4 | CASTLRGVGHSPLHF | TGTGCCAGCACCCTCCGGGGGGTTGGGCATTCACCCCTCCACTTT
TRBJ2-7 | NA | TRBD2 | TRBV9 | CASSSGLASEQYF | TGTGCCAGCAGCTCCGGACTAGCTAGCGAGCAGTACTTC
TRBJ2-5 | NA | NA | TRBV19 | CASSPGETQYF | TGTGCCAGTAGTCCAGGGGAGACCCAGTACTTC
TRBJ1-1 | NA | NA | TRBV6-2/TRBV6-3 | CASSLTGRTEAFF | TGTGCCAGCAGTTTGACAGGACGGACTGAAGCTTTCTTT
TRBJ2-7 | NA | TRBD1 | TRBV5-1 | CASSFTTGGRISYF | TGCGCCAGCAGCTTTACGACAGGGGGGCGCATATCATACTTC
TRBJ1-1 | NA | NA | TRBV13 | CASSFAGEAFF | TGTGCCAGCAGTTTCGCAGGAGAAGCTTTCTTT
TRBJ2-3 | NA | TRBD1 | TRBV29-1 | CSVLDRGRTDTQYF | TGCAGCGTACTGGACAGGGGGCGCACAGATACGCAGTATTTT
TRBJ1-6 | NA | NA | TRBV6-2/TRBV6-3 | CASSYDRTVSPLHF | TGTGCCAGCAGTTACGACCGGACTGTTTCACCCCTCCACTTT
TRBJ1-2 | NA | NA | TRBV13 | CASSISEGANYGYTF | TGTGCCAGCTCCATATCTGAGGGGGCTAACTATGGCTACACCTTC
TRBJ1-1 | NA | TRBD1 | TRBV9 | CASSVGRGRDTEAFF | TGTGCCAGCAGCGTAGGAAGGGGGCGAGACACTGAAGCTTTCTTT
TRBJ1-3 | NA | TRBD1 | TRBV5-1 | CASSWTGGGNTIYF | TGCGCCAGCAGCTGGACAGGGGGAGGAAACACCATATATTTT
TRBJ2-2 | NA | TRBD1 | TRBV3-1/TRBV3-2 | CASSQQQGANTGELFF | TGTGCCAGCAGCCAACAACAGGGGGCCAACACCGGGGAGCTGTTTTTT
TRBJ1-1 | NA | TRBD1 | TRBV12-5 | CASGLVLGQGVNTEAFF | TGTGCTAGTGGTTTGGTACTGGGACAGGGGGTTAACACTGAAGCTTTCTTT
TRBJ2-7 | NA | TRBD1 | TRBV2 | CASSDGQGAGEQYF | TGTGCCAGCAGTGATGGGCAGGGGGCCGGAGAGCAGTACTTC
TRBJ2-1 | NA | NA | TRBV2 | CASRPTGILPFF | TGTGCCAGCAGGCCTACAGGGATTCTTCCGTTCTTC
TRBJ1-2 | NA | TRBD1 | TRBV27 | CASSFGQGAPGYTF | TGTGCCAGCAGTTTCGGTCAGGGGGCGCCCGGCTACACCTTC
TRBJ1-2 | NA | TRBD1 | TRBV6-5 | CASSSNLRDSYYGYTF | TGTGCCAGCAGTTCCAACCTCCGGGACAGCTACTATGGCTACACCTTC
TRBJ2-5 | NA | NA | TRBV3-1/TRBV3-2 | CASSQDQWTAYQETQYF | TGTGCCAGCAGCCAAGATCAGTGGACAGCATACCAAGAGACCCAGTACTTC
TRBJ1-2 | NA | TRBD1 | TRBV11-2 | CASSLRPRTGDGYTF | TGTGCCAGCAGCTTACGCCCTCGGACAGGGGATGGCTACACCTTC
TRBJ2-1 | NA | NA | TRBV30 | CAWRNRGGYNEQFF | TGTGCCTGGAGGAACAGGGGAGGCTACAATGAGCAGTTCTTC
TRBJ1-3 | NA | NA | TRBV14 | CASRADRISGNTIYF | TGTGCCAGCAGGGCCGACAGGATCTCTGGAAACACCATATATTTT
TRBJ1-5 | NA | NA | TRBV6-2/TRBV6-3 | CASSYPPGVSNQPQHF | TGTGCCAGCAGTTACCCTCCAGGGGTGAGCAATCAGCCCCAGCATTTT
TRBJ2-1 | NA | NA | TRBV6-4 | CASSEEGGTSQFF | TGTGCCAGCAGTGAAGAGGGTGGGACTTCGCAGTTCTTC
TRBJ1-5 | NA | NA | TRBV5-6 | CASSLAGLSNQPQHF | TGTGCCAGCAGCTTGGCGGGGTTGAGCAATCAGCCCCAGCATTTT
TRBJ2-1 | NA | TRBD2 | TRBV30 | CAWSVTGGSYNEQFF | TGTGCCTGGAGTGTAACGGGGGGCTCCTACAATGAGCAGTTCTTC
TRBJ1-2 | NA | NA | TRBV19 | CASSRTAYGYTF | TGTGCCAGTAGTCGGACAGCCTATGGCTACACCTTC
TRBJ2-7 | NA | NA | TRBV11-2 | CASSLGRAGRDEQYF | TGTGCCAGCAGCCTTGGCCGGGCAGGGCGAGACGAGCAGTACTTC
TRBJ2-1 | NA | NA | TRBV24-1 | CATSDSGNEQFF | TGTGCCACCAGTGATTCAGGGAATGAGCAGTTCTTC
TRBJ2-3 | NA | NA | TRBV9 | CASSVGTGFSTDTQYF | TGTGCCAGCAGCGTAGGGACTGGATTCAGCACAGATACGCAGTATTTT
TRBJ1-1 | once | TRBD1 | TRBV5-1 | CASSLAGQVSTEAFF | TGCGCCAGCAGCTTGGCCGGACAGGTTTCCACTGAAGCTTTCTTT
TRBJ1-1 | NA | TRBD1 | TRBV6-5 | CASSYSPTGVNTEAFF | TGTGCCAGCAGTTACTCCCCGACAGGGGTGAACACTGAAGCTTTCTTT
TRBJ1-1 | once | NA | TRBV6-2/TRBV6-3 | CASSRHLTGNTEAFF | TGTGCCAGCAGCCGCCATCTTACAGGGAACACTGAAGCTTTCTTT